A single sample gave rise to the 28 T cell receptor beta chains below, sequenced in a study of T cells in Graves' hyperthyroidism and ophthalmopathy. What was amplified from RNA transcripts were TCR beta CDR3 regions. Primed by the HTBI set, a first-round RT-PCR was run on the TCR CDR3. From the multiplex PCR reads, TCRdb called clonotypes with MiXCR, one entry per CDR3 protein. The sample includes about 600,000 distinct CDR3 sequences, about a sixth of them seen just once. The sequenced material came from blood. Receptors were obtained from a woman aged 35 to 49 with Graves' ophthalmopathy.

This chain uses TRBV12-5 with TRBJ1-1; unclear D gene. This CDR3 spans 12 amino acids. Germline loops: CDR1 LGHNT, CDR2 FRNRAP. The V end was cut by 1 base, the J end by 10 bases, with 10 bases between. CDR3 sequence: CASGLDELRAFF. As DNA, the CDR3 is TGTGCTAGTGGTTTGGATGAGCTTAGAGCTTTCTTT.

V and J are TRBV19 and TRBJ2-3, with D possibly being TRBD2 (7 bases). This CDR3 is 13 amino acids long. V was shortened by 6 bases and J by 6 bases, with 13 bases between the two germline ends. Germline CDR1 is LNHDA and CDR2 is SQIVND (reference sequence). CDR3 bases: TGTGCCAGTAGCCGCGGGGGCAGGGATACGCAGTATTTT. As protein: CASSRGGRDTQYF.

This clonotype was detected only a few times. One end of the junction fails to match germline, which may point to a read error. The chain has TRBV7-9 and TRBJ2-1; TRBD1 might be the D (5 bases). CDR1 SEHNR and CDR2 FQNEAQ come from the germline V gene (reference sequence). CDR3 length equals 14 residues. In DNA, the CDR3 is TGTGCCAGCAGCGAGACGACAGTCTACAATGAGCGGTTCTTC. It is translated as CASSETTVYNERFF.

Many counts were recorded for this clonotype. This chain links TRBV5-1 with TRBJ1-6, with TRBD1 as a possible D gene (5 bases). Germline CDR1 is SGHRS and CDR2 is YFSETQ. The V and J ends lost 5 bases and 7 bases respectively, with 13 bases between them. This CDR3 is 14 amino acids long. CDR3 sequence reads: CASSRDGMNSPLHF. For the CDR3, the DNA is TGCGCCAGCAGTAGGGACGGGATGAATTCACCCCTCCACTTT.

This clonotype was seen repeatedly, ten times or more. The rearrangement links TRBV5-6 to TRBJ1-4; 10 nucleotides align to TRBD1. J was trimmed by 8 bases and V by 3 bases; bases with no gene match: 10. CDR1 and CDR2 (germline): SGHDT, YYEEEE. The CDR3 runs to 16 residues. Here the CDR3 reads CASSYRTGTGAEKLFF. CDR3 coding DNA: TGTGCCAGCAGCTACAGAACCGGGACAGGGGCCGAAAAACTGTTTTTT.

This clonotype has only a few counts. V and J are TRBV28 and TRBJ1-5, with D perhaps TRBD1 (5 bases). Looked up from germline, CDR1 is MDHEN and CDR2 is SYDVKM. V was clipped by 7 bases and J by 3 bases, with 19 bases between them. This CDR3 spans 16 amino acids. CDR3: CASTHEGLGNNQPQHF. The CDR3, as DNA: TGTGCCAGCACTCATGAGGGGTTGGGGAACAATCAGCCCCAGCATTTT.

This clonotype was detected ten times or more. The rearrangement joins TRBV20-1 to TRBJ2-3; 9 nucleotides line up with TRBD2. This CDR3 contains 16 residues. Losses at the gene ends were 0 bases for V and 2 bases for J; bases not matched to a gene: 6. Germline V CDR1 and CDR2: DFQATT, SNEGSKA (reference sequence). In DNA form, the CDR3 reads TGCAGTGCTAGAGATCTTCTAGCGGGGATCACAGATACGCAGTATTTT. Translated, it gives CSARDLLAGITDTQYF.

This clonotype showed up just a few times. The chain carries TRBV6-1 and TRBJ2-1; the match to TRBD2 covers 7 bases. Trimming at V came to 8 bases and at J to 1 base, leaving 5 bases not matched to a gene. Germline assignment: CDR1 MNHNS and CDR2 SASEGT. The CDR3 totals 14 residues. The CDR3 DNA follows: TGTGCCAGCCAGCGGGGATTGTCCTACAATGAGCAGTTCTTC. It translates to CASQRGLSYNEQFF.

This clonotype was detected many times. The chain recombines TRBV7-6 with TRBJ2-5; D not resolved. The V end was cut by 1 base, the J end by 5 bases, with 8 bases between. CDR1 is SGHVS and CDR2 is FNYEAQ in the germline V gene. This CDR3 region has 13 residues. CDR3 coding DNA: TGTGCCAGCAGCTTAGGAGTAGAGGAGACCCAGTACTTC. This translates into CASSLGVEETQYF.

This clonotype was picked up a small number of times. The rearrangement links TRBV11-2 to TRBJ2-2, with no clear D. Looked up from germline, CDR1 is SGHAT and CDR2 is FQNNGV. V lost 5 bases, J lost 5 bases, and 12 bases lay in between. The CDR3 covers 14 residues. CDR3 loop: CASSQNPGTGELFF. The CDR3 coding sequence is TGTGCCAGCAGCCAAAACCCTGGTACCGGGGAGCTGTTTTTT.

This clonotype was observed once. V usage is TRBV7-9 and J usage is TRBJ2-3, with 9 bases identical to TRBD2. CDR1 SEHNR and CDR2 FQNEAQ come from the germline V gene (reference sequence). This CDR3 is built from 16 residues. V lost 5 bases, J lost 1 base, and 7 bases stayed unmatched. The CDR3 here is CASSPLRLAGTDTQYF. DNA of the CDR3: TGTGCCAGCAGCCCACTTCGACTAGCGGGCACAGATACGCAGTATTTT.

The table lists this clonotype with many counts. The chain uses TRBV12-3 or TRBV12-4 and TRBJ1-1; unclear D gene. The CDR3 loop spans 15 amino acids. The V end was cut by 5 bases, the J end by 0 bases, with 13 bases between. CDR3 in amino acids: CASSKVGSLNTEAFF. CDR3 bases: TGTGCCAGCAGTAAGGTCGGCAGTCTGAACACTGAAGCTTTCTTT.

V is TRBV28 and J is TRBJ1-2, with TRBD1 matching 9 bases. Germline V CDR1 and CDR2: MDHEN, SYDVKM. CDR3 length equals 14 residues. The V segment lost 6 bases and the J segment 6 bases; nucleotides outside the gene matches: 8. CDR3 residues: CASSEGQGLHGYTF. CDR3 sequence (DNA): TGTGCCAGCAGCGAAGGACAGGGGCTGCATGGCTACACCTTC.

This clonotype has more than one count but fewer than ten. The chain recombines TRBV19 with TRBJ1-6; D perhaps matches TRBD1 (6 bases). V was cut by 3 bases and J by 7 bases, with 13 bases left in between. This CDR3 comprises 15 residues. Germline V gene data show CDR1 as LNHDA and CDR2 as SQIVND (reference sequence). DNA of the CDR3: TGTGCCAGTAGTATCGGTGGACAGTTAAATTCACCCCTCCACTTT. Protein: CASSIGGQLNSPLHF.

DNA of the CDR3: TGCAGCGTTGTTAGGGGGTCTGAGAAGCCTGAAGCTTTCTTT. Amino acids: CSVVRGSEKPEAFF. The rearrangement links TRBV29-1 to TRBJ1-1, with TRBD1 as a possible D gene (6 bases). This CDR3 region has 14 residues. V dropped 4 bases and J dropped 6 bases, with 18 bases sitting between them. CDR1 SQVTM and CDR2 ANQGSEA come from the germline V gene. Full variable domain (outside the CDR3, taken from reference TRBV29-1 and TRBJ1-1): SAVISQKPSRDICQRGTSLTIQCQVDSQVTMMFWYRQQPGQSLTLIATANQGSEATYESGFVIDKFPISRPNLTFSTLTVSNMSPEDSSIYLCSVVRGSEKPEAFFGQGTRLTVV.

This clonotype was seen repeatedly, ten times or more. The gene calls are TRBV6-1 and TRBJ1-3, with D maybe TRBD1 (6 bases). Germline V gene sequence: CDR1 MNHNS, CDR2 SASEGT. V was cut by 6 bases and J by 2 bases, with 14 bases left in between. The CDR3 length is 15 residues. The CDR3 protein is CASSLQGGPGNTIYF. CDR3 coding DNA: TGTGCCAGCAGCCTACAGGGAGGACCTGGAAACACCATATATTTT.

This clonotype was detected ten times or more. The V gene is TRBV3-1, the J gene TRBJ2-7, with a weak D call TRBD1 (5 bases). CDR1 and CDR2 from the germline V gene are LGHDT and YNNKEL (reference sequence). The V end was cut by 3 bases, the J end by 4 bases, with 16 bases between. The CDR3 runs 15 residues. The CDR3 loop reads CASSHLGTGRYEQYF. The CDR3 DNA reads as TGTGCCAGCAGCCACCTTGGCACAGGTCGATACGAGCAGTACTTC.

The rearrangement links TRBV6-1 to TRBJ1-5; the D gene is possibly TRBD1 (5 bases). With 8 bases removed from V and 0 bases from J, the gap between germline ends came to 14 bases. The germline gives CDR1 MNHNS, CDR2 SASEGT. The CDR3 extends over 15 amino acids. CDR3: CASRRTRDSNQPQHF. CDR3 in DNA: TGTGCCAGCCGTAGGACAAGGGATAGCAATCAGCCCCAGCATTTT.

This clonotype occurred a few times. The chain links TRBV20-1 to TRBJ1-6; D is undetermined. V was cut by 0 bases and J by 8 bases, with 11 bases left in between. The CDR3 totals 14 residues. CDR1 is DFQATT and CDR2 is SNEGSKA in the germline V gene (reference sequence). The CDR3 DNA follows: TGCAGTGCTAGAGAAGTTCGGATTGATTCACCCCTCCACTTT. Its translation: CSAREVRIDSPLHF.

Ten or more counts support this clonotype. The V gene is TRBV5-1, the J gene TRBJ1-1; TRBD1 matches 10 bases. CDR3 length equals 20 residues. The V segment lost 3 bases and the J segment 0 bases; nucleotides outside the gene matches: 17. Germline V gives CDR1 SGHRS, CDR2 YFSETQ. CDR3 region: CASSSTTGGLTHLMNTEAFF. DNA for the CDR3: TGCGCCAGCAGCTCTACGACAGGGGGCCTGACACATTTAATGAACACTGAAGCTTTCTTT.

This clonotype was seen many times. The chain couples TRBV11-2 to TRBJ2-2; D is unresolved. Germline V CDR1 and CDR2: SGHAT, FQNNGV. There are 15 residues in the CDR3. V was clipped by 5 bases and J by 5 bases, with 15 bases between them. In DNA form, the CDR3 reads TGTGCCAGCAGCCCCCTTTTCGCGAGGACCGGGGAGCTGTTTTTT. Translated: CASSPLFARTGELFF.

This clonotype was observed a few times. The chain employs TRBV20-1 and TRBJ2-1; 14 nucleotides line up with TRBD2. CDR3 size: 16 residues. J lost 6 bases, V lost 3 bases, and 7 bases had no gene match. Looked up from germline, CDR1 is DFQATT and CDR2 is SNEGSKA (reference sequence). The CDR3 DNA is TGCAGTGCTAGCGGGACTAGCGGGAGATGGGTCAATGAGCAGTTCTTC. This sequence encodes CSASGTSGRWVNEQFF.

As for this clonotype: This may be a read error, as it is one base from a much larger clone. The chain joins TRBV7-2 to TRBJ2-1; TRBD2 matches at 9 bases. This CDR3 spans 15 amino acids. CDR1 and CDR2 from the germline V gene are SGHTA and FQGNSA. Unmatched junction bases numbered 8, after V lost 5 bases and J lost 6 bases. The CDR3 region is CASSRTSEPFNEQFF. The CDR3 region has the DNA TGTGCCAGCAGCCGGACTAGCGAACCCTTCAATGAGCAGTTCTTC.

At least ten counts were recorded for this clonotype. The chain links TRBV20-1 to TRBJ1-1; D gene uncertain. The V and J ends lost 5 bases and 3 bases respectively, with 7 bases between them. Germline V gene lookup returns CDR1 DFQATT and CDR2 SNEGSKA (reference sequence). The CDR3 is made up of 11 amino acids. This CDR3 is CSAPRDTEAFF. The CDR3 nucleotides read TGCAGTGCTCCAAGGGACACTGAAGCTTTCTTT.

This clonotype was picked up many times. The CDR3 nucleotides read TGTGCCAGCAGCTTAGACCTAGCGGGAGGGCCACAAGATACGCAGTATTTT. Its protein is CASSLDLAGGPQDTQYF. The chain employs TRBV7-2 and TRBJ2-3; 12 bases agree with TRBD2. This CDR3 comprises 17 residues. V lost 1 base to trimming and J lost 5 bases; unmatched junction nucleotides: 7. Germline assignment: CDR1 SGHTA and CDR2 FQGNSA.

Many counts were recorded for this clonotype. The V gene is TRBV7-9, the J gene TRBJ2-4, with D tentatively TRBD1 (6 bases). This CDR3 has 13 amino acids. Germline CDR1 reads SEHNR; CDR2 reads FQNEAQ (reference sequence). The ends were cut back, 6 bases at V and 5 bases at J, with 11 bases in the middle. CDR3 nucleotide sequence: TGTGCCAGCAGTACAGGGACGGAAAACATTCAGTACTTC. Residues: CASSTGTENIQYF.

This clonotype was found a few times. CDR3 region: CASSSYRGGYEQYF. The CDR3 region has the DNA TGCGCCAGCAGCTCCTACAGGGGCGGCTACGAGCAGTACTTC. The chain links TRBV5-1 to TRBJ2-7; 7 bases are a match to TRBD1. The germline V gene has CDR1 SGHRS and CDR2 YFSETQ. This CDR3 is 14 amino acids long. J gave up 3 bases and V 3 bases, and 6 bases lay outside the gene matches.

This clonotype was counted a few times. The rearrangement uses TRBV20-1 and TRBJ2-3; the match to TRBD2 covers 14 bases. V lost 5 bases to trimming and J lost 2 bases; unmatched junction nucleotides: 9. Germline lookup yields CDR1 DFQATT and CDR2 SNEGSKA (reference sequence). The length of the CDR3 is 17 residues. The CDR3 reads CSASPGLAGAITDTQYF. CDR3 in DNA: TGCAGTGCTTCTCCGGGACTAGCGGGGGCTATCACAGATACGCAGTATTTT.